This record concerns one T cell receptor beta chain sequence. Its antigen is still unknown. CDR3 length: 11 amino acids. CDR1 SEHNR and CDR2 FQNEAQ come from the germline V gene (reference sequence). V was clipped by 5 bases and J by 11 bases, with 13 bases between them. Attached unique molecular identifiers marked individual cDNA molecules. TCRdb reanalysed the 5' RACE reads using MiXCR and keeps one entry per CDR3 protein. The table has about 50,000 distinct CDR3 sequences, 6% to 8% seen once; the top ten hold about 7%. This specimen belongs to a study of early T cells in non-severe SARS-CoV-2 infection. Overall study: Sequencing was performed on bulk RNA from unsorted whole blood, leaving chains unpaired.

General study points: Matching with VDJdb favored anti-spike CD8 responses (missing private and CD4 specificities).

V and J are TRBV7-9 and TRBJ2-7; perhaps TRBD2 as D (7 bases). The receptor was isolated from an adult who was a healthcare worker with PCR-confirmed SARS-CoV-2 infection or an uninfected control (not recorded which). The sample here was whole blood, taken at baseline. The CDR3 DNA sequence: TGTGCCAGCAGCCCAGGGGAGGGAAAGTACTTC. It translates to CASSPGEGKYF.